What follows are 10 T cell receptor beta chains derived from one specimen sequenced in a study of response to subunit inactivated influenza vaccine. MiXCR was run by TCRdb on the RT-PCR reads, yielding one entry per CDR3 protein. Of 650,000 or so distinct CDR3 sequences in the sample, approximately 14% were seen once. The sequences come from PBMCs from blood, collected 14 to 15 days before vaccination. These TCRs come from a man in his fifties who received an inactivated influenza vaccine.

In this sample, this clonotype turned up many times. This rearrangement joins TRBV5-1 to TRBJ2-1; 16 nucleotides align to TRBD2. With 7 bases clipped from V and 9 bases from J, the junction kept 7 bases outside the gene matches. This CDR3 spans 15 amino acids. Germline V lookup: CDR1 SGHRS, CDR2 YFSETQ. CDR3 sequence (DNA): TGCGCCAGCCGAACGGGACTAGCGGGGGGGTTTGAGCAGTTCTTC. It specifies CASRTGLAGGFEQFF.

This clonotype was observed many times. V gene TRBV5-6 combines with J gene TRBJ2-1; a possible D gene is TRBD1 (5 bases). This CDR3 is built from 15 residues. From germline, CDR1 is SGHDT and CDR2 YYEEEE. Trimming removed 0 bases from V and 0 bases from J, with 7 bases in between. The CDR3 region is CASSLGQNSYNEQFF. The CDR3 DNA follows: TGTGCCAGCAGCTTGGGACAGAACTCCTACAATGAGCAGTTCTTC.

Only a few counts were recorded for this clonotype. The chain combines TRBV7-2 with TRBJ2-5; D possibly corresponds to TRBD2 (5 bases). Trimming stripped 4 bases from V and 1 base from J, with 13 bases between. The CDR3 spans 15 residues. Germline V gives CDR1 SGHTA, CDR2 FQGNSA. The CDR3 region has the DNA TGTGCCAGCAGCTCGCAAATTGGACTCCAAGAGACCCAGTACTTC. Translation gives CASSSQIGLQETQYF.

This clonotype was picked up a small number of times. The CDR3 DNA reads TGTGCCAGCAGCCAAGATTCATACATTCGGAATGAGCAGTTCTTC. Translation: CASSQDSYIRNEQFF. The rearrangement links TRBV4-2 to TRBJ2-1; D uncertain. V was cut by 0 bases and J by 7 bases, with 13 bases left in between. This CDR3 comprises 15 residues. Germline V CDR1 and CDR2: LGHNA, YNFKEQ.

This clonotype has only a few counts. In DNA, the CDR3 is TGTGCCAGCACCATAGGTTTTCTTGATACTGAAGCTTTCTTT. Protein sequence: CASTIGFLDTEAFF. The chain links TRBV7-2 to TRBJ1-1; D unresolved. CDR3 length: 14 amino acids. V was trimmed by 7 bases and J by 5 bases, leaving 17 bases between them. Germline V gene data show CDR1 as SGHTA and CDR2 as FQGNSA.

The sample holds a few counts of this clonotype. This chain connects TRBV28 to TRBJ1-5; weak D call: TRBD1 (6 bases). Germline values: CDR1 MDHEN, CDR2 SYDVKM. The CDR3 spans 17 residues. The V end lost 3 bases, the J end lost 5 bases, and 20 bases lay between the germline ends. CDR3 residues: CASSFNPRTEFDQPQHF. In DNA, the CDR3 is TGTGCCAGCAGTTTCAACCCCCGGACAGAATTCGATCAGCCCCAGCATTTT.

The gene calls are TRBV20-1 and TRBJ1-5, with 8 bases lining up with TRBD1. V lost 3 bases and J lost 4; bases outside the gene matches: 8. Germline V lookup: CDR1 DFQATT, CDR2 SNEGSKA (reference sequence). The CDR3 covers 15 residues. The CDR3 DNA is TGCAGTGCTAGGCCGACAGGGGTTAGAAATCAGCCCCAGCATTTT. Translated: CSARPTGVRNQPQHF.

This clonotype was observed a handful of times. This sequence joins TRBV12-3 or TRBV12-4 and TRBJ2-3; D is possibly TRBD2 (7 bases). The CDR3 consists of 17 residues. Trimming pared 6 bases from V and 2 bases from J, leaving 21 bases between. The CDR3 DNA reads as TGTGCCAGCAGCCTGGGGGCCCCGGGGGGCCACACAGATACGCAGTATTTT. It is translated as CASSLGAPGGHTDTQYF.

The table lists this clonotype with a few counts. The V gene is TRBV6-5, the J gene TRBJ2-5, with 14 bases that match TRBD2. V was pared by 0 bases and J by 5 bases, with 5 bases of the junction left unmatched. Germline lookup yields CDR1 MNHEY and CDR2 SVGAGI. The CDR3 is 17 residues long. CDR3 loop: CASSYSGLAGGWETQYF. In DNA, the CDR3 is TGTGCCAGCAGTTACTCTGGACTAGCGGGAGGTTGGGAGACCCAGTACTTC.

V usage is TRBV5-1 and J usage is TRBJ1-1, with 10 positions matching TRBD1. J lost 5 bases, V lost 0 bases, and 7 bases had no gene match. CDR1 is SGHRS, CDR2 YFSETQ, per germline. This CDR3 is 16 amino acids long. CDR3 nucleotides: TGCGCCAGCAGCTTGGAGGGGACAGGGGTTCGGACTGAAGCTTTCTTT. Protein sequence: CASSLEGTGVRTEAFF.